These 30 T cell receptor beta chains share one sample of origin, sequenced in a study of T cells in women clearing cervical HPV infection. TCRdb's table, derived via immunoSEQ multiplex PCR, lists solely in-frame clones and lacks some. This sample's table has under 45,000 clones. Material for sequencing was blood buffy coat. The receptors shown here come from a woman between 18 and 69 years old with a cervical HPV16 infection that either progressed to CIN3+ or cleared (not recorded which).

With respect to this clone: The CDR3 end lies 3 residues beyond the end of the read and is filled in from the germline J gene. The chain joins TRBV19 to TRBJ1-1; 7 bases match TRBD1. CDR3 length: 15 amino acids. Germline V gives CDR1 LNHDA, CDR2 SQIVND (reference sequence). The J segment lost 1 base and the V segment lost 3 bases, leaving 5 bases of the junction unmatched. The CDR3 sequence is CASSITPGGNTEAFF. CDR3 DNA, as far as it was read: TGTGCCAGTAGTATTACCCCAGGGGGGAACACTGAA.

As to this clone: The CDR3 end is not reached by the read, which stops 3 residues before it; the germline J gene fills it in. This chain joins TRBV18 and TRBJ2-2, with a possible D match to TRBD2 (6 bases). The CDR3 contains 20 residues. In germline, CDR1 is KGHSH, CDR2 LQKENI. The sequenced CDR3 bases are TGTGCCAGCTCACCACGAGTGACGGGGGTCCCCAACTTAGGGGCCAACGTG. Its translation: CASSPRVTGVPNLGANV. The whole CDR3 sequence is CASSPRVTGVPNLGANVLFF.

Of note for this clone: The observed sequence ends 3 residues before the CDR3 terminus, with the missing tail filled in from the germline J gene. The chain uses TRBV5-1 and TRBJ1-1; possibly TRBD1 for D (5 bases). CDR3 length equals 15 residues. V lost 0 bases and J lost 2, with 11 bases in between. Germline lookup yields CDR1 SGHRS and CDR2 YFSETQ. The CDR3 region is CASSLAQGGNTEAFF. The sequenced part of the CDR3 DNA is TGCGCCAGCAGCTTGGCCCAGGGAGGAAACACTGAA.

The covered CDR3 bases are TGTGCCAGCAGCCCAGGAGGGGCGGAAAACATT. Protein sequence: CASSPGGAENI. The whole CDR3 region reads CASSPGGAENIQYF. J is TRBJ2-4 and V is TRBV6-2 or TRBV6-3, with TRBD2 as a possible D gene (6 bases). From the germline J gene comes the end of the CDR3, since the read stops 3 residues before it. The CDR3 sequence is 14 residues long. Deletions cut 6 bases from V and 5 bases from J, with 14 bases between. Germline CDR1 MNHEY, CDR2 SVGEGT.

Turning to this clone: Read sequence stops 3 residues before the CDR3 end, and the germline J gene provides the missing end. The chain is built from TRBV5-1 and TRBJ2-2; 10 bases are a match to TRBD1. Per the germline V gene, CDR1 is SGHRS and CDR2 is YFSETQ. V trimming: 3 bases; J trimming: 5 bases; junction bases outside the gene matches: 1. This CDR3 comprises 14 residues. CDR3 region: CASSSGQGTGELFF. The CDR3 bases that were read are TGCGCCAGCAGCTCGGGACAGGGGACCGGGGAG.

As to this clone: The missing CDR3 end, 3 residues past where the read stops, is filled in from the germline J gene. The rearrangement uses TRBV18 and TRBJ1-6, with 8 bases matching TRBD1. Unmatched junction bases numbered 20, after V lost 6 bases and J lost 7 bases. CDR3 length: 19 amino acids. Germline CDR1 and CDR2: KGHSH and LQKENI. CDR3 loop: CASSLRRDRGPRANSPLHF. The part of the CDR3 DNA that was read is TGTGCCAGCTCTCTGCGAAGAGACAGGGGCCCCAGAGCGAATTCACCC. The entire variable domain, with the rest obtained from reference TRBV18 and TRBJ1-6, is as follows: NAGVMQNPRHLVRRRGQEARLRCSPMKGHSHVYWYRQLPEEGLKFMVYLQKENIIDESGMPKERFSAEFPKEGPSILRIQQVVRGDSAAYFCASSLRRDRGPRANSPLHFGNGTRLTVT.

With respect to this clone: The observed sequence ends 3 residues before the CDR3 terminus, with the missing tail filled in from the germline J gene. The V gene is TRBV5-1, the J gene TRBJ2-7; 14 bases align to TRBD2. The V segment lost 0 bases and the J segment 3 bases; nucleotides outside the gene matches: 5. Germline CDR1 is SGHRS and CDR2 is YFSETQ. The CDR3 runs to 17 residues. The covered CDR3 bases are TGCGCCAGCAGCTTGGCCGGGACTAGCGGGAGTCACTACGAG. Encoded protein: CASSLAGTSGSHYE. The full CDR3 protein reads CASSLAGTSGSHYEQYF.

Of note for this clone: Sequencing ends 3 residues short of the CDR3 end; the germline J gene provides the rest. The chain links TRBV18 to TRBJ2-5, with D perhaps TRBD1 (5 bases). Trimming took off 3 bases at V and 3 bases at J, with 5 bases between the two ends. The germline CDR1 and CDR2 sequences are KGHSH and LQKENI. This CDR3 is built from 12 residues. The CDR3 region is CASSPREETQYF. CDR3 DNA (partial): TGTGCCAGCTCACCCAGGGAAGAGACC.

A remark on this clone: The missing CDR3 end, 3 residues past where the read stops, is filled in from the germline J gene. This chain links TRBV7-9 with TRBJ2-1, with 7 bases fitting TRBD2. Germline V gives CDR1 SEHNR, CDR2 FQNEAQ (reference sequence). V trimming: 5 bases; J trimming: 6 bases; junction bases outside the gene matches: 7. This CDR3 has 14 residues. Incomplete CDR3 DNA: TGTGCCAGCAGCCCCGGTCCTAGCGGCAATGAG. It encodes CASSPGPSGNE. The entire CDR3 protein reads CASSPGPSGNEQFF.

The CDR3 sequence: CASSLDNNYGYTF. CDR3 DNA, as far as it was read: TGTGCCAGCAGCTTGGATAATAACTATGGC. The chain has TRBV5-6 and TRBJ1-2; D unclear. The CDR3 end is not reached by the read, which stops 3 residues before it; the germline J gene fills it in. V dropped 0 bases and J dropped 1 base, with 4 bases sitting between them. This CDR3 comprises 13 residues. Germline V lookup: CDR1 SGHDT, CDR2 YYEEEE.

CDR3 loop: CASSLGQGSNSPLHF. The sequenced CDR3 bases are TGTGCCAGCAGCTTGGGGCAGGGAAGCAATTCACCC. The V call is TRBV5-8, the J call TRBJ1-6; D perhaps matches TRBD1 (5 bases). The CDR3 end lies 3 residues beyond the end of the read and is filled in from the germline J gene. Trimming removed 0 bases from V and 7 bases from J, with 11 bases in between. Germline CDR1 is SGHTS and CDR2 is YDEGEE. The CDR3 spans 15 residues.

Details on this clone: Read coverage stops 3 residues before the CDR3 terminus; the germline J gene supplies the remainder. The J gene is TRBJ2-1, the V gene TRBV5-5, with 7 bases matching TRBD2. There are 15 residues in the CDR3. The V segment lost 3 bases and the J segment 3 bases; nucleotides outside the gene matches: 6. Germline assignment: CDR1 SGHKS and CDR2 YYEKEE (reference sequence). Incomplete CDR3 DNA: TGTGCCAGCAGCTGGGCGGGAGAAAACTACAATGAG. Protein product: CASSWAGENYNE. The whole CDR3 region reads CASSWAGENYNEQFF.

As for this clone: The CDR3 is cut off 3 residues early in the read; its end comes from the germline J gene. The genes are TRBV27 and TRBJ2-1; no clear D. V lost 3 bases and J lost 1, with 10 bases in between. The germline gives CDR1 MNHEY, CDR2 SMNVEV (reference sequence). The CDR3 spans 15 residues. CDR3 in amino acids: CASSFRRLSYNEQFF. CDR3 bases read: TGTGCCAGCAGTTTTAGGCGGTTATCCTACAATGAG.

Points on this clone: The CDR3 end is not reached by the read, which stops 3 residues before it; the germline J gene fills it in. This rearrangement joins TRBV29-1 to TRBJ1-1, with a tentative D call TRBD1 (5 bases). Germline values: CDR1 SQVTM, CDR2 ANQGSEA. This CDR3 spans 11 amino acids. V shed 7 bases and J shed 6 bases, with 12 bases lying between them. This CDR3 is CSGVRGAEAFF. The sequenced part of the CDR3 DNA is TGCAGCGGGGTTAGGGGCGCTGAA.

Points on this clone: Read coverage stops 3 residues before the CDR3 terminus; the germline J gene supplies the remainder. The V gene is TRBV2, the J gene TRBJ2-7; TRBD2 might be the D (7 bases). Trimming took off 6 bases at V and 3 bases at J, with 24 bases between the two ends. Germline loops: CDR1 SNHLY, CDR2 FYNNEI. The CDR3 is made up of 17 amino acids. Incomplete CDR3 DNA: TGTGCCAGCAGGCCCAATAGGGGGGGGAGAGGGGGCTACGAG. The encoded protein is CASRPNRGGRGGYE. The full CDR3 is CASRPNRGGRGGYEQYF.

Regarding this clone: The sequence runs out 3 residues before the end of the CDR3; the remainder is reconstructed from the germline J gene. V usage is TRBV18 and J usage is TRBJ1-2; D might be TRBD1 (5 bases). CDR3 length equals 16 residues. The germline gives CDR1 KGHSH, CDR2 LQKENI. V lost 6 bases, J lost 2 bases, and 19 bases lay in between. The CDR3 loop is CASSLLHGGDNYGYTF. CDR3 bases read: TGTGCCAGCTCCCTTCTACATGGGGGGGACAACTATGGC.

Comments on this clone: The read finishes 3 residues shy of the CDR3 end, and the germline J gene is used to complete it. The chain is built from TRBV14 and TRBJ1-1; D gene unclear. V was cut by 2 bases and J by 1 base, with 5 bases left in between. Germline V CDR1 and CDR2: SGHDN, FVKESK. The CDR3 is made up of 13 amino acids. The CDR3 is CASSQSWNTEAFF. The sequenced part of the CDR3 DNA is TGTGCCAGCAGCCAATCTTGGAACACTGAA.

To note about this clone: With the read ending 3 residues before the CDR3 end, the germline J gene is used to fill in that end. The chain links TRBV4-1 to TRBJ2-6; 7 bases fit TRBD2. The V and J ends lost 4 bases and 0 bases, in that order; junction bases with no gene match: 6. The CDR3 runs to 17 residues. Germline V gene lookup returns CDR1 MGHRA and CDR2 YSYEKL. CDR3 in amino acids: CASSPLAPRSGANVLTF. The DNA read from the CDR3 is TGCGCCAGCAGCCCACTAGCGCCACGCTCTGGGGCCAACGTC.

Remarks on this clone: The read is 3 residues too short to cover the CDR3 end, so that end is filled in from the germline J gene. J is TRBJ1-2 and V is TRBV7-2, with a possible D match to TRBD1 (6 bases). The germline V gene encodes CDR1 SGHTA and CDR2 FQGNSA. The CDR3 runs to 14 residues. The sequenced part of the CDR3 DNA is TGTGCCAGCAGCGTAACTACTGGGGGCGCGGGC. It is translated as CASSVTTGGAG. The whole CDR3 reads CASSVTTGGAGYTF.

In regard to this clone: The read ends 3 residues shy of where the CDR3 ends; the end is completed using the germline J gene. The V gene is TRBV5-8, the J gene TRBJ2-1; 7 nucleotides agree with TRBD2. Trimming at V came to 3 bases and at J to 7 bases, leaving 7 bases not matched to a gene. CDR1 and CDR2 (germline): SGHTS, YDEGEE. The CDR3 totals 14 residues. The sequenced part of the CDR3 DNA is TGTGCCAGCAGCTATGGCGGGAGTAGGAATGAG. Protein sequence: CASSYGGSRNE. The CDR3 in full is CASSYGGSRNEQFF. The full variable domain, rest sourced from reference TRBV5-8 and TRBJ2-1, is EAGVTQSPTHLIKTRGQQATLRCSPISGHTSVYWYQQALGLGLQFLLWYDEGEERNRGNFPPRFSGRQFPNYSSELNVNALELEDSALYLCASSYGGSRNEQFFGPGTRLTVL.

Worth noting for this clone: The observed sequence ends 3 residues before the CDR3 terminus, with the missing tail filled in from the germline J gene. The chain employs TRBV18 and TRBJ1-4; tentatively, D is TRBD1 (6 bases). Deletions cut 4 bases from V and 4 bases from J, with 13 bases between. CDR1 and CDR2 (germline): KGHSH, LQKENI. The CDR3 spans 15 residues. Here the CDR3 reads CASSLTRDNNEKLFF. The CDR3 DNA, read in part, is TGTGCCAGCTCACTGACTCGGGACAATAATGAAAAA.

Notes on this clone: The DNA ends 3 residues before the CDR3 does, and the rest of the CDR3 is filled in from the germline J gene. The rearrangement uses TRBV6-2 or TRBV6-3 and TRBJ2-3, with 10 bases aligning to TRBD2. The CDR3 consists of 15 residues. Germline CDR1 is MNHEY and CDR2 is SVGEGT. CDR3 bases read: TGTGCCAGCAGCCCCGGGACTAGCGTTTCCGAGACG. This codes for CASSPGTSVSET. The CDR3 in its entirety is CASSPGTSVSETQYF.

Worth noting for this clone: With the read ending 3 residues before the CDR3 end, the germline J gene is used to fill in that end. The chain has TRBV2 and TRBJ1-5, with unresolved D. Germline-derived CDR1 and CDR2 are SNHLY and FYNNEI. CDR3 length equals 12 residues. The V gene lost 9 bases and the J gene lost 0 bases, with 6 bases spanning the gap. CDR3 DNA, as far as it was read: TGTGCCAGTAGAGATAGCAATCAGCCC. It specifies CASRDSNQP. The entire CDR3 protein reads CASRDSNQPQHF. The variable domain in full, completed from reference TRBV2 and TRBJ1-5, reads EPEVTQTPSHQVTQMGQEVILRCVPISNHLYFYWYRQILGQKVEFLVSFYNNEISEKSEIFDDQFSVERPDGSNFTLKIRSTKLEDSAMYFCASRDSNQPQHFGDGTRLSIL.

As for this clone: The read comes to an end 3 residues before the CDR3 does, leaving the germline J gene to fill in the end. V usage is TRBV29-1 and J usage is TRBJ2-1, with TRBD1 matching over 8 bases. Germline V CDR1 and CDR2: SQVTM, ANQGSEA. V was clipped by 6 bases and J by 8 bases; unmatched bases: 9. The length of the CDR3 is 13 residues. The sequenced part of the CDR3 DNA is TGCAGCGTCCAACCTTCAGGGGGCCATGAG. It specifies CSVQPSGGHE. The whole CDR3 reads CSVQPSGGHEQFF.

A word on this clone: Read coverage stops 3 residues before the CDR3 terminus; the germline J gene supplies the remainder. This chain joins TRBV2 and TRBJ1-4, with TRBD1 matching 9 bases. Germline V gene data show CDR1 as SNHLY and CDR2 as FYNNEI. V lost 2 bases and J lost 5; bases outside the gene matches: 9. The CDR3 sequence is 17 residues long. The DNA read from the CDR3 is TGTGCCAGCAGTGAACCAATGAAGGGACAGGGAAATGAAAAA. It encodes CASSEPMKGQGNEK. The entire CDR3 sequence reads CASSEPMKGQGNEKLFF.

Comment on this clone: The CDR3 extends 3 residues past the end of the read, so its final part is completed from the germline J gene. The chain links TRBV7-8 to TRBJ2-1; the D gene is possibly TRBD2 (7 bases). CDR1 is SGHVS, CDR2 FQNEAQ, per germline. The CDR3 is 18 residues long. V dropped 1 base and J dropped 7 bases, with 23 bases sitting between them. The covered CDR3 bases are TGTGCCAGCAGCTTAGGGCCCAACAGGGCCCGGCGGGGGAATGAG. This translates into CASSLGPNRARRGNE. The entire CDR3 protein is CASSLGPNRARRGNEQFF.

About this clone itself: The read stops 3 residues short of the end of the CDR3; the missing end is completed from the germline J gene. The V gene is TRBV5-5, the J gene TRBJ1-5; D gene uncertain. Germline V gene sequence: CDR1 SGHKS, CDR2 YYEKEE (reference sequence). V lost 2 bases to trimming and J lost 5 bases, with 8 bases between them. CDR3 length: 13 amino acids. CDR3 sequence: CASSFSMDQPQHF. The CDR3 DNA, read in part, is TGTGCCAGCAGCTTTAGTATGGATCAGCCC.

Turning to this clone: The read ends 3 residues shy of where the CDR3 ends; the end is completed using the germline J gene. The chain is built from TRBV19 and TRBJ1-4; possibly TRBD1 for D (5 bases). This CDR3 has 16 amino acids. Germline CDR1 reads LNHDA; CDR2 reads SQIVND (reference sequence). CDR3 DNA, as far as it was read: TGTGCCAGTAGTATAGTTAGCCCCTCTGGGGCCAACGTA. Its translation is CASSIVSPSGANV. The CDR3 in its entirety is CASSIVSPSGANVLFF.

A word on this clone: The CDR3 goes on 3 residues after the read ends, and that part is filled in from the germline J gene. This rearrangement joins TRBV2 to TRBJ2-4; 8 nucleotides align to TRBD2. Germline CDR1 reads SNHLY; CDR2 reads FYNNEI. The CDR3 length is 14 residues. CDR3 sequence reads: CASSEGREGNGQYF. Incomplete CDR3 DNA: TGTGCCAGCAGTGAAGGTCGGGAGGGGAATGGT.

Turning to this clone: The read ends 3 residues early relative to the CDR3; the germline J gene fills the gap. The chain carries TRBV2 and TRBJ1-4, with 7 bases aligning to TRBD1. The CDR3 is made up of 15 amino acids. V was pared by 6 bases and J by 4 bases, with 8 bases of the junction left unmatched. The germline CDR1 and CDR2 sequences are SNHLY and FYNNEI. The sequenced CDR3 bases are TGTGCCAGCAGACCAATTAGGGACAGTAATGAAAAA. Translating gives CASRPIRDSNEK. The whole CDR3 reads CASRPIRDSNEKLFF.